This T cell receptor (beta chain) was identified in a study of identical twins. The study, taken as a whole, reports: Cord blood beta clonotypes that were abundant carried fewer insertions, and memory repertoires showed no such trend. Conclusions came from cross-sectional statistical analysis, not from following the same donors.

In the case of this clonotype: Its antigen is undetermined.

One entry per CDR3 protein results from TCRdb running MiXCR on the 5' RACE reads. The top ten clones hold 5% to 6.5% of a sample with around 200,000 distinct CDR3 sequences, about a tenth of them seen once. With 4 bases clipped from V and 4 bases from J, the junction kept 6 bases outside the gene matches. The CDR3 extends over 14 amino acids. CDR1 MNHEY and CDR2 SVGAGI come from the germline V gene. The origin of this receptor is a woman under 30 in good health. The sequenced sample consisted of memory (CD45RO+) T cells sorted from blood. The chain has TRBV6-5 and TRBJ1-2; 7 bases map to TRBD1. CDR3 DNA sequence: TGTGCCAGCAGTTCCCGGGCAGGGGGCTATGGCTACACCTTC. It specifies CASSSRAGGYGYTF.